Sequencing of this T cell receptor beta chain was carried out in a study of T cells in tumors after PD-1 blockade. Measured with immunoSEQ multiplex PCR; TCRdb has only the in-frame clones, and not every one. This sample has tens of thousands of clones; around 67% occur once, and the top ten carry approximately 4.5%. The germline gives CDR1 SGHRS, CDR2 YFSETQ. J gave up 5 bases and V 4 bases, and 6 bases lay outside the gene matches. The CDR3 is made up of 15 amino acids. The gene calls are TRBV5-1 and TRBJ1-6; TRBD1 matches 7 bases. This material consisted of PBMCs, taken after anti-PD-1 treatment. The sequence came from a human donor with basal cell carcinoma. The CDR3, as DNA: TGCGCCAGCAGCACCCGGGACAGAGATAATTCACCCCTCCACTTT. It encodes CASSTRDRDNSPLHF. Variable domain in full (rest from reference TRBV5-1 and TRBJ1-6): KAGVTQTPRYLIKTRGQQVTLSCSPISGHRSVSWYQQTPGQGLQFLFEYFSETQRNKGNFPGRFSGRQFSNSRSEMNVSTLELGDSALYLCASSTRDRDNSPLHFGNGTRLTVT.